The next 22 T cell receptor beta chains were all read from a single sample in a study of OX40 agonist ivuxolimab in advanced cancers. Generated by immunoSEQ multiplex PCR, the TCRdb table keeps only in-frame clones and is missing some. There are under 85,000 clones in the sample; about 86% occur only once, and approximately 2.4% lies in the top ten. Source: CD4+ or CD8+ T cells sorted from blood, taken in a trial of the OX40 agonist ivuxolimab. These receptors all come from an adult with an advanced solid tumor such as melanoma, head and neck, liver or kidney cancer.

The genes are TRBV29-1 and TRBJ2-1, with D maybe TRBD2 (6 bases). The V gene's germline CDR1 is SQVTM and CDR2 ANQGSEA. V was shortened by 3 bases and J by 6 bases, with 15 bases between the two germline ends. CDR3 length: 14 amino acids. CDR3 amino acids: CSVDQGLGGNEQFF. CDR3 coding DNA: TGCAGCGTTGATCAGGGACTGGGGGGCAATGAGCAGTTCTTC.

The V gene is TRBV27, the J gene TRBJ2-7; tentatively, D is TRBD1 or TRBD2 (5 bases each). CDR3 length equals 17 residues. Trimming took off 8 bases at V and 1 base at J, with 24 bases between the two ends. Germline values: CDR1 MNHEY, CDR2 SMNVEV (reference sequence). The CDR3 protein is CASARDPYPSESYEQYF. As DNA, the CDR3 is TGTGCCAGCGCTCGGGACCCTTACCCCAGCGAATCCTACGAGCAGTACTTC.

V usage is TRBV28 and J usage is TRBJ1-5; tentative D call: TRBD1 (5 bases). V dropped 2 bases and J dropped 3 bases, with 11 bases sitting between them. The CDR3 runs 15 residues. CDR1 MDHEN and CDR2 SYDVKM come from the germline V gene. Here the CDR3 DNA reads TGTGCCAGCAGTTTAGGAACCAGGGTCAATCAGCCCCAGCATTTT. The encoded protein is CASSLGTRVNQPQHF.

The gene calls are TRBV9 and TRBJ2-7; 10 bases fit TRBD1. From germline, CDR1 is SGDLS and CDR2 YYNGEE. V gave up 4 bases and J gave up 9 bases; unmatched junction bases: 13. This CDR3 has 15 residues. The CDR3 nucleotides are TGTGCCAGCAGCCCCACCGGGACAGGGGTCAAGATGCAGTACTTC. Protein sequence: CASSPTGTGVKMQYF.

The chain recombines TRBV13 with TRBJ1-2; D uncertain. V was clipped by 7 bases and J by 3 bases, with 27 bases between them. This CDR3 is built from 18 residues. Germline V CDR1 and CDR2: PRHDT, FYEKMQ (reference sequence). CDR3 protein: CASTPLIGAYGEHYGYTF. In nucleotides, the CDR3 is TGTGCCAGCACCCCTTTGATTGGTGCCTATGGGGAGCACTATGGCTACACCTTC. The whole variable domain, remainder taken from reference TRBV13 and TRBJ1-2, is AAGVIQSPRHLIKEKRETATLKCYPIPRHDTVYWYQQGPGQDPQFLISFYEKMQSDKGSIPDRFSAQQFSDYHSELNMSSLELGDSALYFCASTPLIGAYGEHYGYTFGSGTRLTVV.

The genes are TRBV7-8 and TRBJ2-7, with D unresolved. V shed 1 base and J shed 3 bases, with 10 bases lying between them. Germline loops: CDR1 SGHVS, CDR2 FQNEAQ. The CDR3 has 14 amino acids. CDR3 DNA: TGTGCCAGCAGCTTAGAGGACGTGGACTACGAGCAGTACTTC. Amino acids: CASSLEDVDYEQYF.

The chain joins TRBV9 to TRBJ1-3; 8 bases agree with TRBD1. CDR3 length: 19 residues. Germline V CDR1 and CDR2: SGDLS, YYNGEE. Trimming removed 0 bases from V and 0 bases from J; junction bases left unmatched: 11. The CDR3 protein is CASSVGVIGQGYSGNTIYF. DNA of the CDR3: TGTGCCAGCAGCGTAGGGGTTATTGGACAGGGCTACTCTGGAAACACCATATATTTT.

The rearrangement uses TRBV29-1 and TRBJ1-1; no reliable D call. The CDR3 has 13 residues. With 8 bases removed from V and 0 bases from J, the gap between germline ends came to 13 bases. Germline lookup yields CDR1 SQVTM and CDR2 ANQGSEA. Here the CDR3 reads CSIPYRMNTEAFF. The CDR3 DNA sequence: TGCAGCATTCCGTACCGGATGAACACTGAAGCTTTCTTT.

This rearrangement joins TRBV10-3 to TRBJ2-4; TRBD2 matches at 7 bases. Per germline, CDR1 ENHRY and CDR2 SYGVKD. Trimming at V came to 10 bases and at J to 7 bases, leaving 4 bases not matched to a gene. The CDR3 is 11 amino acids. DNA of the CDR3: TGTGCCACCAGGACTAGTAACATTCAGTACTTC. This translates into CATRTSNIQYF.

A single count supports this clone. CDR3 region: CASSPGVGPANYGYTF. DNA of the CDR3: TGTGCCAGCTCACCAGGGGTGGGTCCCGCTAACTATGGCTACACCTTC. V gene TRBV18 combines with J gene TRBJ1-2, with D unresolved. Trimming removed 2 bases from V and 0 bases from J, with 13 bases in between. This CDR3 contains 16 residues. Germline-derived CDR1 and CDR2 are KGHSH and LQKENI.

This clone came up once. V gene TRBV18 combines with J gene TRBJ2-5; no clear D. Germline loops: CDR1 KGHSH, CDR2 LQKENI. CDR3 length: 14 residues. Trimming left V 6 bases short and J 4 bases short, with 15 bases between. The CDR3 here is CASSPQGQTETQYF. CDR3 DNA: TGTGCCAGCTCCCCTCAAGGGCAGACAGAGACCCAGTACTTC.

CDR3 sequence reads: CASSLSGRMMPNEQFF. CDR3 nucleotides: TGTGCCAGCAGCTTAAGTGGAAGAATGATGCCCAATGAGCAGTTCTTC. The V gene is TRBV7-3, the J gene TRBJ2-1; the D is unclear. Trimming stripped 1 base from V and 6 bases from J, with 16 bases between. Per the germline V gene, CDR1 is SGHTA and CDR2 is FQGTGA. CDR3 length equals 16 residues.

This clone has just a few counts. Within the sample, other DNA sequences also encode this same CDR3. The chain couples TRBV29-1 to TRBJ1-2; 9 positions agree with TRBD1. Germline V lookup: CDR1 SQVTM, CDR2 ANQGSEA. Trimming cost V 3 bases and J 4 bases; bases outside gene matches: 12. The length of the CDR3 is 16 residues. The CDR3 DNA follows: TGCAGCGTTGACCTTCGGGGACAGGGAAGACCCTATGGCTACACCTTC. This gives the protein CSVDLRGQGRPYGYTF.

The chain uses TRBV4-1 and TRBJ2-3; 9 nucleotides align to TRBD2. The germline CDR1 and CDR2 sequences are MGHRA and YSYEKL. After removal of 5 bases from V and 3 bases from J, the junction contained 6 bases not matched to a gene. CDR3 length: 15 residues. This CDR3 reads CASSYERGATDTQYF. For the CDR3, the DNA is TGCGCCAGCAGCTATGAGCGGGGGGCGACAGATACGCAGTATTTT.

The chain couples TRBV7-3 to TRBJ2-7, with D possibly being TRBD1 (6 bases). The CDR3 extends over 14 amino acids. V lost 5 bases and J lost 0, with 11 bases in between. Looked up from germline, CDR1 is SGHTA and CDR2 is FQGTGA. CDR3 loop: CASSPRTVSYEQYF. The CDR3 DNA reads as TGTGCCAGCAGCCCTAGGACAGTCTCCTACGAGCAGTACTTC.

This chain joins TRBV7-9 and TRBJ1-2; D is unresolved. Germline V lookup: CDR1 SEHNR, CDR2 FQNEAQ (reference sequence). CDR3 length equals 12 residues. The V end was cut by 2 bases, the J end by 7 bases, with 8 bases between. In DNA form, the CDR3 reads TGTGCCAGCAGCTTAATACCGAGTGGCTACACCTTC. It translates to CASSLIPSGYTF.

The table lists this clone with a few counts. J is TRBJ2-1 and V is TRBV20-1; TRBD2 aligns across 7 bases. The germline gives CDR1 DFQATT, CDR2 SNEGSKA (reference sequence). The CDR3 extends over 11 amino acids. V lost 6 bases to trimming and J lost 9 bases; unmatched junction nucleotides: 5. CDR3 sequence reads: CSAAPGGEQFF. In DNA form, the CDR3 reads TGCAGTGCAGCTCCGGGGGGTGAGCAGTTCTTC.

On this clone: Other nucleotide sequences from this sample produce the same CDR3. This chain connects TRBV7-8 to TRBJ2-5; 8 positions agree with TRBD2. This CDR3 has 14 residues. CDR1 and CDR2 (germline): SGHVS, FQNEAQ. V lost 2 bases and J lost 3; bases outside the gene matches: 2. DNA for the CDR3: TGTGCCAGCAGCTTACGGGGGGGCGAAGAGACCCAGTACTTC. This encodes CASSLRGGEETQYF.

For the CDR3, the DNA is TGTGCCAGCAGCTTAGTTTCGGCGGGAAACAGCCCGAACACTGAAGCTTTCTTT. This translates into CASSLVSAGNSPNTEAFF. The gene calls are TRBV11-1 and TRBJ1-1; D is ambiguous. There are 18 residues in the CDR3. Trimming took 1 base from V and 1 from J, leaving 19 bases between them. Germline values: CDR1 SGHAT, CDR2 FQDESV (reference sequence).

This chain joins TRBV6-6 and TRBJ2-5; D unresolved. There are 14 residues in the CDR3. The germline V gene has CDR1 MNHNY and CDR2 SVGAGI (reference sequence). V gave up 6 bases and J gave up 3 bases, with 14 bases separating them. DNA for the CDR3: TGTGCCAGCAGCCAAGGACCTCTAAAAGAGACCCAGTACTTC. Translated: CASSQGPLKETQYF.

V usage is TRBV5-4 and J usage is TRBJ2-7, with D perhaps matching TRBD1 (5 bases). Germline V gives CDR1 SGHNT, CDR2 YYREEE (reference sequence). The CDR3 spans 14 residues. Deletions cut 4 bases from V and 2 bases from J, with 13 bases between. CDR3 nucleotide sequence: TGTGCCAGCAGCCCTCTTCAGGGAACCTACGAGCAGTACTTC. Its translation is CASSPLQGTYEQYF. The variable domain in full, with the rest retrieved from reference TRBV5-4 and TRBJ2-7, is ETGVTQSPTHLIKTRGQQVTLRCSSQSGHNTVSWYQQALGQGPQFIFQYYREEENGRGNFPPRFSGLQFPNYSSELNVNALELDDSALYLCASSPLQGTYEQYFGPGTRLTVT.

This clone has just one count. The gene calls are TRBV7-3 and TRBJ2-5; D is possibly TRBD1 (6 bases). Germline assignment: CDR1 SGHTA and CDR2 FQGTGA. There are 13 residues in the CDR3. Trimming cost V 5 bases and J 4 bases, with 11 bases left between them. The CDR3 sequence: CASSPQGGETQYF. The CDR3 DNA is TGTGCCAGCAGCCCACAGGGTGGAGAGACCCAGTACTTC.